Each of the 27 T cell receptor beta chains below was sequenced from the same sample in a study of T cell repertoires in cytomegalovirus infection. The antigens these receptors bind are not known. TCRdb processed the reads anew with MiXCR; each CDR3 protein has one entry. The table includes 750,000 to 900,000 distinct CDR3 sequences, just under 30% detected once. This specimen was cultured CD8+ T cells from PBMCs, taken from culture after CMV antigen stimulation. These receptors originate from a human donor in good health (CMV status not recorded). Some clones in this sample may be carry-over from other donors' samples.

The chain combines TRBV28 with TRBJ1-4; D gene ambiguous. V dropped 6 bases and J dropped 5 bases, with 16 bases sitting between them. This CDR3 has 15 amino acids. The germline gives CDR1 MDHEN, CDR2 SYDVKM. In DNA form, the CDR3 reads TGTGCCAGCAGCCCTCGGGCCTGGGAAAATGAAAAACTGTTTTTT. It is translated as CASSPRAWENEKLFF.

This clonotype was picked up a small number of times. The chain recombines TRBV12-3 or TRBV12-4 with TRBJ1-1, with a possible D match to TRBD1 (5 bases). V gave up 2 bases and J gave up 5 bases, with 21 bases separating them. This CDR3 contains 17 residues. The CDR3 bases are TGTGCCAGCAGTTTATCCCCCACCGGGGGGAGGTGGACTGAAGCTTTCTTT. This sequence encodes CASSLSPTGGRWTEAFF.

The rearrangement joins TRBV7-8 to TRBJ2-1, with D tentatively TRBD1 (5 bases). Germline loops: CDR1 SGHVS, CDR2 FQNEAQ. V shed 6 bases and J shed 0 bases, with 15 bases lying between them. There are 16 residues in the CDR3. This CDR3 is CASRPQAMSSYNEQFF. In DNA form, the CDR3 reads TGTGCCAGCAGACCACAGGCCATGAGCTCCTACAATGAGCAGTTCTTC. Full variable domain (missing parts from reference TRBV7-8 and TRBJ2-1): GAGVSQSPRYKVAKRGQDVALRCDPISGHVSLFWYQQALGQGPEFLTYFQNEAQLDKSGLPSDRFFAERPEGSVSTLKIQRTQQEDSAVYLCASRPQAMSSYNEQFFGPGTRLTVL.

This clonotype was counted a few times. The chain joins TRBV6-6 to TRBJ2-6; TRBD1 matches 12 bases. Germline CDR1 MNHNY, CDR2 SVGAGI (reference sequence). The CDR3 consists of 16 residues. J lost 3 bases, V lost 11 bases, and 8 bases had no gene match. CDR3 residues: CACGTGGKFGANVLTF. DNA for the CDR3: TGTGCCTGCGGGACAGGGGGCAAATTTGGGGCCAACGTCCTGACTTTC.

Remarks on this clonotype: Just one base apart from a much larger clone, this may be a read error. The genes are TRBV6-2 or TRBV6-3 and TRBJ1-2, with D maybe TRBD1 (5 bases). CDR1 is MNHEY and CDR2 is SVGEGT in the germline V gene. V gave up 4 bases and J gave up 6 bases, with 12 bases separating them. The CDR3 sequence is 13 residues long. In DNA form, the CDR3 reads TGTGCCAGCAGTTTCGGGGGAGACAATGGCTACACCTTC. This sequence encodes CASSFGGDNGYTF.

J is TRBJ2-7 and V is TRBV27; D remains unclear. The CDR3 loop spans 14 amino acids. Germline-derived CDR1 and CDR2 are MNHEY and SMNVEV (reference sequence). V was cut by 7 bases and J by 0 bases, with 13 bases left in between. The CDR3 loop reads CASKTLPGSYEQYF. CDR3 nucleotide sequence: TGTGCCAGCAAAACACTCCCCGGCTCCTACGAGCAGTACTTC.

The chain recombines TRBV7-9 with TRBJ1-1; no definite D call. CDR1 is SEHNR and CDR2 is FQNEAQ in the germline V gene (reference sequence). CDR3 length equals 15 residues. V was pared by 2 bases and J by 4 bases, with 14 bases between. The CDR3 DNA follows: TGTGCCAGCAGCTTACGTCAAAAGGGTAGCACTGAAGCTTTCTTT. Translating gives CASSLRQKGSTEAFF.

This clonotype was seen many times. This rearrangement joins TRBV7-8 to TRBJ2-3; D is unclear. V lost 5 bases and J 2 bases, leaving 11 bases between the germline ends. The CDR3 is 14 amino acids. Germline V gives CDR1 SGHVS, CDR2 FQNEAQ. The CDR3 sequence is CASSGKAATDTQYF. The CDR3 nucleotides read TGTGCCAGCAGCGGAAAGGCGGCCACAGATACGCAGTATTTT.

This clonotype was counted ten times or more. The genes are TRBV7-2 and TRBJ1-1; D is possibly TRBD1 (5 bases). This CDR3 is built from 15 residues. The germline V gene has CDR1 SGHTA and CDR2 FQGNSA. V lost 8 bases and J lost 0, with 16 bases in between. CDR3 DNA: TGTGCCAGCGAGGTGGACAACCTAATGAACACTGAAGCTTTCTTT. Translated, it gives CASEVDNLMNTEAFF.

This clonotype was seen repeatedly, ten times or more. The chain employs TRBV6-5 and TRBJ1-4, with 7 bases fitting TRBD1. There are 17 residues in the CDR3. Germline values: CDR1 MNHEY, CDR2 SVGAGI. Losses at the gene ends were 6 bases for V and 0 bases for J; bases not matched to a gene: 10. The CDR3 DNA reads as TGTGCCAGCAGGGGCCCCCGGACAGGAGCAACTAATGAAAAACTGTTTTTT. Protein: CASRGPRTGATNEKLFF.

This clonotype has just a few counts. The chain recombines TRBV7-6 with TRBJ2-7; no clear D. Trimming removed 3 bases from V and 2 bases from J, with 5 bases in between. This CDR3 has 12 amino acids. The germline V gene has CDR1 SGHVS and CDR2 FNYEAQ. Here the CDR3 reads CASSFGPYEQYF. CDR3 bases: TGTGCCAGCAGCTTCGGCCCCTACGAGCAGTACTTC.

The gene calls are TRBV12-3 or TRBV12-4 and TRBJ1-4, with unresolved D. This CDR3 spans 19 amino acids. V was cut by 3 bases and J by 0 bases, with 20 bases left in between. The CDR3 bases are TGTGCCAGCAGTTTTCTACGGAATCAAGATATCGCAACTAATGAAAAACTGTTTTTT. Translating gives CASSFLRNQDIATNEKLFF.

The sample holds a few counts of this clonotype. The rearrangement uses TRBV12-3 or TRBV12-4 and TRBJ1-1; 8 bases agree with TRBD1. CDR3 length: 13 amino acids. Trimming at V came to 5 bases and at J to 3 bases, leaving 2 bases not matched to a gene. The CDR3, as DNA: TGTGCCAGCAGTGAGGACAGGGACACTGAAGCTTTCTTT. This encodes CASSEDRDTEAFF.

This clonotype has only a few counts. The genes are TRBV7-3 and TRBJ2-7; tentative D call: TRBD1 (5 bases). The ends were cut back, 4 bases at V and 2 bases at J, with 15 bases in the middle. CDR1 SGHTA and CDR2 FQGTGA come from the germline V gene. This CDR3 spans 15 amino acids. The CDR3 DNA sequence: TGTGCCAGCAGCTCGACAGCTTCGCGCCCCTACGAGCAGTACGTC. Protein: CASSSTASRPYEQYV.

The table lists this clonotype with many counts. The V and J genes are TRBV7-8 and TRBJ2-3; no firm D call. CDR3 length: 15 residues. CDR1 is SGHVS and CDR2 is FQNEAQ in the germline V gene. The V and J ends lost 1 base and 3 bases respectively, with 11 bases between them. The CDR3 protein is CASSLGHRGTDTQYF. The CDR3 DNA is TGTGCCAGCAGCTTAGGGCATCGAGGTACAGATACGCAGTATTTT.

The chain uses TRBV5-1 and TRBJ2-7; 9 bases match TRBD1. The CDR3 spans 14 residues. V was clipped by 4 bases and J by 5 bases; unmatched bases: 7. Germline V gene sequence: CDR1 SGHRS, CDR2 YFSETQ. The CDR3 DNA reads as TGCGCCAGCAGCCGGGACAGGGCGGCCCACGAGCAGTACTTC. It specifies CASSRDRAAHEQYF.

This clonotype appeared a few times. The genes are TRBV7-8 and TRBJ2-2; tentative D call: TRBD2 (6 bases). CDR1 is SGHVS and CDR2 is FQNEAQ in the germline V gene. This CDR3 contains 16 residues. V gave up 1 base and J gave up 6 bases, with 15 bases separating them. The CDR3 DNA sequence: TGTGCCAGCAGCTTAGGAGGGACTCCCAAACCCGGGGAGCTGTTTTTT. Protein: CASSLGGTPKPGELFF. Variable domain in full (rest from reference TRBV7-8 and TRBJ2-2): GAGVSQSPRYKVAKRGQDVALRCDPISGHVSLFWYQQALGQGPEFLTYFQNEAQLDKSGLPSDRFFAERPEGSVSTLKIQRTQQEDSAVYLCASSLGGTPKPGELFFGEGSRLTVL.

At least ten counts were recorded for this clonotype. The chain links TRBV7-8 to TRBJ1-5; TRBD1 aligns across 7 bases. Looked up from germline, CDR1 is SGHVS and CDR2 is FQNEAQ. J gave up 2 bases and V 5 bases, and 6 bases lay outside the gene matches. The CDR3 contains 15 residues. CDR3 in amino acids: CASSTRDRRNQPQHF. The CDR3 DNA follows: TGTGCCAGCAGCACCCGGGACAGACGCAATCAGCCCCAGCATTTT. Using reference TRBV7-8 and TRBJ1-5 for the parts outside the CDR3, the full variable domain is GAGVSQSPRYKVAKRGQDVALRCDPISGHVSLFWYQQALGQGPEFLTYFQNEAQLDKSGLPSDRFFAERPEGSVSTLKIQRTQQEDSAVYLCASSTRDRRNQPQHFGDGTRLSIL.

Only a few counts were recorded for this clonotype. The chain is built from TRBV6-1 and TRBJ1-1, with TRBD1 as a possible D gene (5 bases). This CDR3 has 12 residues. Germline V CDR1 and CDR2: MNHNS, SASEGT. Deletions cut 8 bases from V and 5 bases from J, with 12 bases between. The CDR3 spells CASVWGGTEAFF. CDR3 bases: TGTGCCAGCGTCTGGGGGGGGACTGAAGCTTTCTTT.

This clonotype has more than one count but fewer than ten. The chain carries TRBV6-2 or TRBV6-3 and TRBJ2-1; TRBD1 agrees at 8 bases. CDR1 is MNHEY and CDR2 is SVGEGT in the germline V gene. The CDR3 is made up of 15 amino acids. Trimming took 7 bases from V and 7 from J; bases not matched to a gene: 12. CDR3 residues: CASTMQGARGNEQFF. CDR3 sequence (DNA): TGTGCCAGCACAATGCAGGGGGCAAGGGGGAATGAGCAGTTCTTC.

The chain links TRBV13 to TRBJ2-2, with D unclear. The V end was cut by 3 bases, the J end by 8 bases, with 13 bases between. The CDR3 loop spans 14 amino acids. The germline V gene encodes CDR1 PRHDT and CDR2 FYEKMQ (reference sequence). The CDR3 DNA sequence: TGTGCCAGCAGCTTGGGAAGGAACAGTGGGGAGCTGTTTTTT. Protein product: CASSLGRNSGELFF. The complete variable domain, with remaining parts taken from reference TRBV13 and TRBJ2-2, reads AAGVIQSPRHLIKEKRETATLKCYPIPRHDTVYWYQQGPGQDPQFLISFYEKMQSDKGSIPDRFSAQQFSDYHSELNMSSLELGDSALYFCASSLGRNSGELFFGEGSRLTVL.

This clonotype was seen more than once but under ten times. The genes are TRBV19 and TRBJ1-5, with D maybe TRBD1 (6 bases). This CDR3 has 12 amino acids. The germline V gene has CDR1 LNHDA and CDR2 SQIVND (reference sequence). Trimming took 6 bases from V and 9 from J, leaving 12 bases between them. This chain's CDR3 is CASRQGGGPQHF. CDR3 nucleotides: TGTGCCAGTAGACAGGGAGGAGGGCCCCAGCATTTT.

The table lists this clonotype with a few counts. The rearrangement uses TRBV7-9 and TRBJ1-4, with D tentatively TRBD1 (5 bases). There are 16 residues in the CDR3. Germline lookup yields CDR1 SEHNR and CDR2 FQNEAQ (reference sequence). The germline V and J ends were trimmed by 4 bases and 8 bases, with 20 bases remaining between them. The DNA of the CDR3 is TGTGCCAGCAGCTCCTCCGGGGACCCCCAACGGGAAAAACTGTTTTTT. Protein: CASSSSGDPQREKLFF.

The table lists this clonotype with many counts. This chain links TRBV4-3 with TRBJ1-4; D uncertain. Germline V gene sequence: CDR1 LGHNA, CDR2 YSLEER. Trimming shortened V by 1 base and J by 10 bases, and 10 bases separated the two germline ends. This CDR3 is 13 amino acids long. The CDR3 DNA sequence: TGCGCCAGCAGCCAAGTGTCCTCGTCAAAACTGTTTTTT. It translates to CASSQVSSSKLFF.

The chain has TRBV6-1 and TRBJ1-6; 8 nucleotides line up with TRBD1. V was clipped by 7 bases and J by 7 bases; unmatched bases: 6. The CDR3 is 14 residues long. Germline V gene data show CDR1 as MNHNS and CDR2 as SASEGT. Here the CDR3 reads CASMLRDRNSPLHF. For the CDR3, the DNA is TGTGCCAGCATGCTAAGGGACAGGAATTCACCCCTCCACTTT.

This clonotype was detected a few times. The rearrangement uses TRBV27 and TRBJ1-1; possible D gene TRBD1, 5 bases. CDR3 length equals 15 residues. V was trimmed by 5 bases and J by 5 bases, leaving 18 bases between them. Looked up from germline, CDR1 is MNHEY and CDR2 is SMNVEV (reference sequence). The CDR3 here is CASSPYWGVGTEAFF. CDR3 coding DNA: TGTGCCAGCAGTCCGTATTGGGGGGTTGGGACTGAAGCTTTCTTT.

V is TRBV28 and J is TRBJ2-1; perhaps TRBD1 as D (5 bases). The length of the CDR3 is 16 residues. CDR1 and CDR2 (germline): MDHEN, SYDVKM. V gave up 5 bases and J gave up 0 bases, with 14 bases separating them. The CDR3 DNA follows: TGTGCCAGCAGTAGAAAAACAGGTCGCTCCTACAATGAGCAGTTCTTC. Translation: CASSRKTGRSYNEQFF.